These 26 T cell receptor beta chains were sequenced from one sample in a study of response to subunit inactivated influenza vaccine. A single record per CDR3 protein comes from TCRdb applying MiXCR to the RT-PCR reads. The sample contains about 700,000 distinct CDR3 sequences, approximately 13% of which appear only once. The sample consisted of PBMCs from blood, taken around 14 days before vaccination. The receptors were sampled from a man aged 45-60 years who received an inactivated influenza vaccine.

This clonotype was counted only a few times. The chain combines TRBV5-1 with TRBJ2-2; D is unclear. Germline V lookup: CDR1 SGHRS, CDR2 YFSETQ. Trimming stripped 5 bases from V and 6 bases from J, with 14 bases between. The CDR3 consists of 14 residues. The CDR3 DNA follows: TGCGCCAGCAGTAGCTCTCCATTTCCCGGGGAGCTGTTTTTT. It encodes CASSSSPFPGELFF.

This clonotype was observed a handful of times. The rearrangement joins TRBV3-1 to TRBJ2-4, with 9 nucleotides matching TRBD1. The V gene end was trimmed by 0 bases and the J gene end by 9 bases; junction bases not matched to a gene: 6. This CDR3 is built from 15 residues. Germline loops: CDR1 LGHDT, CDR2 YNNKEL (reference sequence). The DNA of the CDR3 is TGTGCCAGCAGCCAAGAGAACAGGGGGCGTCTCATTCAGTACTTC. As protein: CASSQENRGRLIQYF.

This rearrangement joins TRBV5-1 to TRBJ1-4; D perhaps matches TRBD1 (5 bases). The CDR3 totals 14 residues. Germline CDR1 reads SGHRS; CDR2 reads YFSETQ. V was clipped by 0 bases and J by 5 bases, with 8 bases between them. CDR3 residues: CASSLANRNEKLFF. CDR3 coding DNA: TGCGCCAGCAGCTTGGCCAACAGGAATGAAAAACTGTTTTTT.

CDR3 DNA: TGTGCCAGCTCACCAATCCCGGGGGACAGGGGATTATCTCAAGAGACCCAGTACTTC. Its translation is CASSPIPGDRGLSQETQYF. The gene calls are TRBV18 and TRBJ2-5, with 10 positions matching TRBD1. The germline V gene has CDR1 KGHSH and CDR2 LQKENI. J was trimmed by 2 bases and V by 2 bases; bases with no gene match: 14. This CDR3 comprises 19 residues.

The chain joins TRBV20-1 to TRBJ2-3; D gene uncertain. V shed 4 bases and J shed 4 bases, with 9 bases lying between them. The CDR3 sequence is 12 residues long. CDR1 is DFQATT and CDR2 is SNEGSKA in the germline V gene (reference sequence). CDR3 residues: CSAILGADTQYF. The CDR3, as DNA: TGCAGTGCTATCCTCGGAGCAGATACGCAGTATTTT.

This clonotype appeared a few times. Written as DNA, the CDR3 is TGTGCCAGCAGTTACTCGTGGCGGGGGGACGGCAATGAGCAGTTCTTC. Encoded protein: CASSYSWRGDGNEQFF. The rearrangement links TRBV6-5 to TRBJ2-1; TRBD2 agrees at 8 bases. Germline trimming cut 0 bases from V and 6 bases from J; bases unmatched to any gene: 7. CDR1 is MNHEY and CDR2 is SVGAGI in the germline V gene. The CDR3 runs to 16 residues.

In this sample, this clonotype turned up a few times. The chain employs TRBV20-1 and TRBJ2-7; 10 bases align to TRBD1. This CDR3 contains 12 residues. Germline lookup yields CDR1 DFQATT and CDR2 SNEGSKA (reference sequence). Trimming removed 5 bases from V and 6 bases from J; junction bases left unmatched: 4. The CDR3 coding sequence is TGCAGTGCTGCCGGGACAGGGGCCGAGCAGTACTTC. This sequence encodes CSAAGTGAEQYF.

This clonotype was recorded a few times. The chain employs TRBV19 and TRBJ2-2; the D gene is possibly TRBD1 (6 bases). Germline V gene sequence: CDR1 LNHDA, CDR2 SQIVND (reference sequence). The CDR3 covers 16 residues. V lost 5 bases and J lost 0, with 13 bases in between. For the CDR3, the DNA is TGTGCCAGTAGTTCCTCGGGACACCCGAACACCGGGGAGCTGTTTTTT. This gives the protein CASSSSGHPNTGELFF.

A few counts support this clonotype. The chain uses TRBV6-2 or TRBV6-3 and TRBJ2-2; TRBD1 is a possible D gene (6 bases). Germline V gene lookup returns CDR1 MNHEY and CDR2 SVGEGT. The CDR3 contains 18 residues. Trimming cost V 4 bases and J 3 bases, with 21 bases left between them. The DNA of the CDR3 is TGTGCCAGCAGTTTGACTATCCGGGACATCAATTACACCGGGGAGCTGTTTTTT. Translation gives CASSLTIRDINYTGELFF.

The CDR3 coding sequence is TGTGCCACCAGCAGAGAGTCAGGGTGGCCCGGGGAGCTGTTTTTT. Amino acids: CATSRESGWPGELFF. The rearrangement joins TRBV15 to TRBJ2-2; a possible D gene is TRBD1 (5 bases). Germline V gives CDR1 LNHNV, CDR2 YYDKDF (reference sequence). The CDR3 spans 15 residues. V was pared by 0 bases and J by 6 bases, with 11 bases between.

This clonotype was seen a few times. The chain links TRBV5-1 to TRBJ2-3; TRBD1 matches at 7 bases. CDR3 length equals 15 residues. V was pared by 4 bases and J by 2 bases, with 7 bases of the junction left unmatched. Looked up from germline, CDR1 is SGHRS and CDR2 is YFSETQ. The CDR3 DNA follows: TGCGCCAGCAGCAGAAGGGACAGCCTCACAGATACGCAGTATTTT. It codes for CASSRRDSLTDTQYF.

Only a few counts were recorded for this clonotype. The rearrangement joins TRBV4-2 to TRBJ1-5, with no clear D. The V end was cut by 3 bases, the J end by 1 base, with 7 bases between. Germline values: CDR1 LGHNA, CDR2 YNFKEQ. This CDR3 region has 14 residues. The CDR3 sequence: CASSHFESNQPQHF. The CDR3, as DNA: TGTGCCAGCAGCCATTTTGAGAGCAATCAGCCCCAGCATTTT.

The chain links TRBV12-3 or TRBV12-4 to TRBJ2-1; weak D call: TRBD1 (5 bases). The CDR3 spans 14 residues. Trimming stripped 5 bases from V and 10 bases from J, with 18 bases between. The DNA of the CDR3 is TGTGCCAGCAGTGTATACAGTGGGGCGTCCGAGCAGTTCTTC. This gives the protein CASSVYSGASEQFF.

There are a few counts of this clonotype. The chain combines TRBV12-3 or TRBV12-4 with TRBJ2-6; TRBD1 or TRBD2 may be the D gene (6 bases each). This CDR3 contains 17 residues. Trimming pared 5 bases from V and 0 bases from J, leaving 14 bases between. DNA of the CDR3: TGTGCCAGCAGTAAAGGGGGGAGCCCCTCTGGGGCCAACGTCCTGACTTTC. It codes for CASSKGGSPSGANVLTF.

This chain links TRBV20-1 with TRBJ2-3; 15 bases agree with TRBD2. Germline lookup yields CDR1 DFQATT and CDR2 SNEGSKA (reference sequence). The ends lost 3 bases at V and 3 bases at J; junction bases unmatched: 13. This CDR3 has 19 residues. CDR3 region: CSASSGTSGRIMATDTQYF. DNA for the CDR3: TGCAGTGCTAGTAGCGGGACTAGCGGGAGGATAATGGCAACAGATACGCAGTATTTT.

This clonotype was counted at least ten times. This rearrangement joins TRBV25-1 to TRBJ1-5; D unresolved. The length of the CDR3 is 12 residues. Germline V gene lookup returns CDR1 MGHDK and CDR2 SYGVNS. The V and J ends lost 6 bases and 5 bases respectively, with 8 bases between them. The DNA of the CDR3 is TGTGCCAGCAGGGCAGCCGATCAGCCCCAGCATTTT. It yields the protein CASRAADQPQHF.

This clonotype was recorded many times. This sequence joins TRBV29-1 and TRBJ2-2, with 7 bases fitting TRBD1. Unmatched junction bases numbered 4, after V lost 7 bases and J lost 2 bases. Germline loops: CDR1 SQVTM, CDR2 ANQGSEA. The CDR3 runs to 13 residues. The CDR3 loop is CSDRDRNTGELFF. Written as DNA, the CDR3 is TGCAGCGACCGGGACAGAAACACCGGGGAGCTGTTTTTT.

This clonotype was observed a few times. A much larger clone sits a single nucleotide away, making a read error possible. This chain links TRBV5-1 with TRBJ2-3, with 10 positions matching TRBD1. V shed 3 bases and J 4 bases; nucleotides not matched to a gene: 2. The CDR3 has 14 residues. Germline CDR1 SGHRS, CDR2 YFSETQ. CDR3 sequence: CASSWGTGADTQYF. The CDR3 bases are TGCGCCAGCAGCTGGGGGACAGGGGCAGATACGCAGTATTTT.

At least ten counts were recorded for this clonotype. V and J are TRBV20-1 and TRBJ1-5, with 7 bases lining up with TRBD1. With 5 bases clipped from V and 3 bases from J, the junction kept 4 bases outside the gene matches. Germline V gene sequence: CDR1 DFQATT, CDR2 SNEGSKA (reference sequence). CDR3 length equals 13 residues. The CDR3 is CSAGDSHNQPQHF. The CDR3 DNA is TGCAGTGCTGGGGACAGTCACAATCAGCCCCAGCATTTT.

This clonotype was picked up a small number of times. The V and J genes are TRBV7-8 and TRBJ2-7, with 8 bases aligning to TRBD1. The germline V gene has CDR1 SGHVS and CDR2 FQNEAQ. The length of the CDR3 is 15 residues. Unmatched junction bases numbered 3, after V lost 2 bases and J lost 0 bases. The CDR3 DNA is TGTGCCAGCAGCTTAACAGGGGGAAACTCCTACGAGCAGTACTTC. Translation gives CASSLTGGNSYEQYF.

This clonotype showed up just a few times. V and J are TRBV7-2 and TRBJ2-7, with TRBD1 as a possible D gene (6 bases). V dropped 0 bases and J dropped 5 bases, with 11 bases sitting between them. This CDR3 contains 14 residues. Per germline, CDR1 SGHTA and CDR2 FQGNSA. CDR3 nucleotides: TGTGCCAGCAGCTTAGCCGGGAACAGGGACGAGCAGTACTTC. It is translated as CASSLAGNRDEQYF.

This clonotype has just a few counts. This chain joins TRBV5-1 and TRBJ1-5; D unclear. CDR3 size: 14 residues. Per the germline V gene, CDR1 is SGHRS and CDR2 is YFSETQ. Trimming cost V 10 bases and J 1 base, with 15 bases left between them. CDR3 coding DNA: TGCGCCCAAAGCGGGCAGCCAAGCAATCAGCCCCAGCATTTT. It codes for CAQSGQPSNQPQHF.

This clonotype was seen a few times. The V gene is TRBV7-9, the J gene TRBJ2-3; TRBD2 is a possible D gene (7 bases). The germline gives CDR1 SEHNR, CDR2 FQNEAQ (reference sequence). The CDR3 runs to 17 residues. Trimming stripped 5 bases from V and 0 bases from J, with 18 bases between. CDR3 coding DNA: TGTGCCAGCAGCCCCCGTTTGGGGGGGCCAAGCACAGATACGCAGTATTTT. It yields the protein CASSPRLGGPSTDTQYF.

This rearrangement joins TRBV18 to TRBJ2-7; 12 positions match TRBD1. V was pared by 6 bases and J by 5 bases, with 5 bases of the junction left unmatched. The length of the CDR3 is 14 residues. Germline V gene data show CDR1 as KGHSH and CDR2 as LQKENI. This chain's CDR3 is CASSPGQGANEQYF. CDR3 DNA: TGTGCCAGCTCGCCGGGACAGGGGGCTAACGAGCAGTACTTC.

Only a few counts were recorded for this clonotype. The chain is built from TRBV11-2 and TRBJ2-1, with D tentatively TRBD1 (7 bases). The germline gives CDR1 SGHAT, CDR2 FQNNGV. The CDR3 runs 15 residues. The V end lost 1 base, the J end lost 5 bases, and 12 bases lay between the germline ends. The DNA of the CDR3 is TGTGCCAGCAGCTTAGGCCCAGGGGGGCACAATGAGCAGTTCTTC. Translated: CASSLGPGGHNEQFF. Complete variable domain (other parts from reference TRBV11-2 and TRBJ2-1): EAGVAQSPRYKIIEKRQSVAFWCNPISGHATLYWYQQILGQGPKLLIQFQNNGVVDDSQLPKDRFSAERLKGVDSTLKIQPAKLEDSAVYLCASSLGPGGHNEQFFGPGTRLTVL.

This clonotype was seen only a few times. The rearrangement uses TRBV10-1 and TRBJ2-2; 8 bases are a match to TRBD2. The CDR3 sequence is 14 residues long. Germline CDR1 WNHNN, CDR2 SYGVQD (reference sequence). With V trimmed by 6 bases and J by 6 bases, 6 bases remained unmatched. CDR3 amino acids: CASRDSGVPGELFF. DNA of the CDR3: TGCGCCAGCAGGGATAGCGGGGTTCCCGGGGAGCTGTTTTTT.